This TCR beta chain was sequenced in a study of beta chain features in type 1 diabetes. General study points: Significant though moderate, a shortening of TCRB CDR3s appeared in all four CD4+ subsets of Type 1 diabetes patients.

Of the isolated RNA, all was reverse transcribed, and so the sequenced material was expressed TCRB transcripts. The table came from immunoSEQ multiplex PCR; TCRdb's copy has only in-frame clones and leaves some out. The sample records fewer than 55,000 clones, 35% to 50% being singletons. Turning to this clone: Its antigen is currently unknown.

The clonotype originates from a man aged 30-40 years with type 1 diabetes. Sequenced material: Tregs from blood.

The CDR3 reads CASLQGGGLRTEAFF. The CDR3 region has the DNA TGTGCCAGCCTGCAGGGGGGAGGTCTAAGGACTGAAGCTTTCTTT. The chain couples TRBV28 to TRBJ1-1; 7 bases are a match to TRBD1. The V and J ends lost 8 bases and 5 bases, in that order; junction bases with no gene match: 14. Per the germline V gene, CDR1 is MDHEN and CDR2 is SYDVKM. The CDR3 runs 15 residues.